This TCR beta chain is drawn from a study of shared clonotypes between healthy human individuals. Study as a whole: Every donor yielded three CD4 naive, three CD4 memory, two CD8 naive and one CD8 memory plate.

Measured with immunoSEQ multiplex PCR; TCRdb has only the in-frame clones, and not every one. The data contain roughly 200,000 clones, around 63% of them singletons. Whole-study findings and limits: Generation probabilities were higher for clonotypes shared across all four sorted-subset donors than for unshared ones.

The V gene's germline CDR1 is SGDLS and CDR2 YYNGEE. Trimming stripped 3 bases from V and 7 bases from J, with 11 bases between. The CDR3 runs to 13 residues. Worth noting for this clone: As yet, its antigen is unknown.

The sequencing input was memory CD4+ T cells sorted from blood. Subset in this sample: CD45RA-negative fraction. The chain links TRBV9 to TRBJ1-5; D is ambiguous. This receptor was identified in a man aged 25 to 40 in good health. The CDR3 loop reads CASSDGSPQPQHF. For the CDR3, the DNA is TGTGCCAGCAGCGATGGCAGCCCACAGCCCCAGCATTTT. The variable domain in full, completed from reference TRBV9 and TRBJ1-5, reads DSGVTQTPKHLITATGQRVTLRCSPRSGDLSVYWYQQSLDQGLQFLIQYYNGEERAKGNILERFSAQQFPDLHSELNLSSLELGDSALYFCASSDGSPQPQHFGDGTRLSIL.